The sequence of this T cell receptor (beta chain) was determined in a study of neurological immune-mediated disorders (dated 2019 in TCRdb). In terms of the full investigation: Among the 34 multiple sclerosis patients, relapsing-remitting MS was present in approximately 31 and secondary progressive MS was present in 3. Of the 65 to 70 subjects in the cohort, around 14 were HAM/TSP patients, approximately 35 were multiple sclerosis patients, and 20 were healthy controls. Peripheral blood TCR-beta repertoires from patients with HTLV-I-associated myelopathy (HAM/TSP), patients with multiple sclerosis, and healthy controls were compared in the study using UMI-based sequencing. The 95 to 120 TCR-beta libraries included longitudinal samples, technical triplicates and paired sorted CD4+ and CD8+ T-cell subsets alongside PBMC samples.

Overall results and qualifications from the work: The MS cluster was not associated with any clinical or MRI features, and the authors stated that larger cohorts are needed. TCR clonal expansion was highest in HAM/TSP patients and lowest in MS patients, with MS patients falling below even healthy controls. No identical CDR3 amino acid sequences were shared among expanded clones across subjects, suggesting private TCR-beta repertoires in all groups. Phylogenetic analysis grouped repertoires from 18 of 34 MS patients into a cluster of related CDR3 sequences, suggesting a possible repertoire-level signature.

V was cut back by 5 bases and J by 2 bases, leaving a gap of 16 bases between them. Reading the germline V gene (reference sequence) gives CDR1 SEHNR and CDR2 FQNEAQ. The CDR3 holds 15 amino acids from the cysteine to the phenylalanine. The CDR3 DNA has 45 bases and is translated from base 1. cDNA was synthesized by template-switch 5'RACE using a primer carrying a 10-nucleotide random unique molecular identifier by which each TCR transcript was tagged. Every sequencing run covered 15-18 subjects and yielded more than 160 million TCR-beta sequences. The RNeasy kit was used for extraction of total RNA. TCR-beta VDJ regions were amplified with primers for the TCR constant region and the 5'RACE anchor, using the KAPA Real-time Library Amplification kit. Sample indexes and Illumina adaptors were added in a first PCR, and a second PCR then increased library yield. The roughly 650 bp TCR product was size-selected on a 2% E-gel SizeSelection system after Ampure bead purification. Library quality was checked on a Bioanalyzer, concentration was measured with Qubit, and libraries were quantified with the Kapa Library Quantification kit before pooling. Paired-end 2 x 150 bp sequencing of the libraries was performed on an Illumina HiSeq 2500. To increase sequence diversity, about 23-32% phiX was spiked into each library pool. The original pipeline was this. Quality-filtered reads were processed with the UMI-based MiGEC pipeline, and over 75% of raw TCR sequences were removed by the MiGEC pipeline during error correction. VDJ genes were aligned to IMGT germline references, and clonotypes were defined by unique CDR3 amino acid sequence plus V-J genes. Clonal expansion, Shannon diversity and CDR3 relatedness were evaluated with VDJtools (CalcPairwiseDistances, ClusterSamples), while phylogenetic trees were built in CLCbio workbench. A clone was classed as expanded if it had 8 or more unique UMIs, a cutoff based on coefficient-of-variation modelling across technical triplicates. The raw public reads went through TCRdb reprocessing: fastp at Q25, MiXCR clone calling, in-frame beta chains kept. Rows with one shared CDR3 protein collapse into an entry with the most common genes and DNA. The V and J calls, along with clone size, are taken from TCRdb and not from the paper's own processing. The sample yields tens of thousands of distinct CDR3 sequences; just over 5% were counted once. The ten biggest clones cover around 2.3% of the sample.

For unsorted PBMC libraries, 2 million PBMCs were used after storage in RNAlater at -80 degrees C until RNA extraction. Multiple sclerosis patients were enrolled in a US clinical protocol under which disease progression was evaluated by magnetic resonance imaging. PBMCs were separated from peripheral blood using Ficoll-Hypaque density gradient centrifugation and then cryopreserved in liquid nitrogen. Concerning this clonotype itself: Its antigen target is currently unknown. No base qualities exist here, and no much larger clone lies one base off it.

The chain joins TRBV7-9 to TRBJ2-7; the D region possibly corresponds to TRBD1 (6 bases align). Sequencing used PBMCs. The clonotype comes from a woman younger than 45 with multiple sclerosis. The sequence in DNA is TGTGCCAGCAGCCCGACCGGGACACAGACCTACGAGCAGTACTTC. It encodes CASSPTGTQTYEQYF.